Listed below are T cell receptor beta chains from one sample, sequenced in a study of blood T cell repertoires in COVID-19. Assay: immunoSEQ multiplex PCR; the TCRdb copy retains only in-frame clones and omits some. The top ten clones hold under 3% of a sample with about 140,000 clones, over 60% of them seen once. Material: PBMCs or T cells enriched from blood (not recorded which). All receptors derive from a woman in her forties or fifties who had recovered from COVID-19. CDR3s include the opening cysteine and the closing phenylalanine or tryptophan. A D gene is named only where the DNA matches it firmly. A row's size may be missing; if present it is once, few, many or a size class.

>.|.|TRBV14|TRBJ2-3
TGTGCCAGCAGCCGCGGTAGTACCACAGATACGCAGTATTTT
CASSRGSTTDTQYF
>.|TRBD1|TRBV7-3|TRBJ1-2
TGTGCCAGCAGCCCGGACAGGAACTATGGCTACACCTTC
CASSPDRNYGYTF
>.|.|TRBV11-3|TRBJ1-1
TGTGCCAGCACCTCTATAAGAGGGCAGCCGAACACTGAAGCTTTCTTT
CASTSIRGQPNTEAFF
>.|.|TRBV20-1|TRBJ1-5
TGCAGTGCCACGAGCGATCAGCCCCAGCATTTT
CSATSDQPQHF
>.|.|TRBV19|TRBJ1-1
TGTGCCAGTAGTATTGGGCGGGTGAACACTGAAGCTTTCTTT
CASSIGRVNTEAFF
>few|.|TRBV2|TRBJ1-2
TGTGCCAGCAGCACCCTCGGGCAGGGCGGTGGCTACACCTTC
CASSTLGQGGGYTF
>.|.|TRBV5-3|TRBJ1-2
TGTGCCCGAACCGGGACAAGGCATGGCTACACCTTC
CARTGTRHGYTF
>.|.|TRBV3-1/TRBV3-2|TRBJ2-5
TGTGCCAGCAGCCAGACTAGGGGAGAGACCCAGTACTTC
CASSQTRGETQYF
>.|TRBD1|TRBV24-1|TRBJ2-7
TGTGCCACCTCTCCGGGACAGGGAAACTACGAGCAGTACTTC
CATSPGQGNYEQYF
>.|.|TRBV6-1|TRBJ2-5
TGTGCCAGCAGTGACTACGGCAGGGGGGCGGGAGAGACCCAGTACTTC
CASSDYGRGAGETQYF
>.|TRBD2|TRBV29-1|TRBJ2-7
TGCAGCGTTGAAGACCCTAGCGGGGGCACCTCGGGCGAGCAGTACTTC
CSVEDPSGGTSGEQYF
>once|.|TRBV5-4|TRBJ2-5
TGTGCCAGCAGCTTGAATGCCGGGGAGACCCAGTACTTC
CASSLNAGETQYF
>.|TRBD1|TRBV2|TRBJ1-5
TGTGCCAGCAGCCAGGGGGATCATCAGCCCCAGCATTTT
CASSQGDHQPQHF
>.|.|TRBV9|TRBJ1-2
TGTGCCAGCAGCGTAGGGGGGGTCTATGGCTACACCTTC
CASSVGGVYGYTF
>few|TRBD1|TRBV27|TRBJ1-5
TGTGCCAGCAGAAAGACAGGGGGCGAGGGTAGCAATCAGCCCCAGCATTTT
CASRKTGGEGSNQPQHF
>once|.|TRBV6-2/TRBV6-3|TRBJ1-1
TGTGCCAGCACCCCTAACCAGGTGAACACTGAAGCTTTCTTT
CASTPNQVNTEAFF
>.|.|TRBV7-9|TRBJ2-2
TGTGCCAGCAGCTTTCTTCCCGGGAACACCGGGGAGCTGTTTTTT
CASSFLPGNTGELFF
>many|TRBD1|TRBV5-5|TRBJ2-7
TGTGCCAGCAGCTTGGAGGGACAGGGCTACGAGCAGTACTTC
CASSLEGQGYEQYF
>.|.|TRBV7-7|TRBJ1-1
TGTGCTAGCAGCTTACTCCGAGACACTGAAGCTTTCTTT
CASSLLRDTEAFF
>.|TRBD2|TRBV10-3|TRBJ2-1
TGTGCCATCAGTGACGCCCGGACTAGCGGCAATGAGCAGTTCTTC
CAISDARTSGNEQFF
>.|.|TRBV6-6|TRBJ1-4
TGTGCCAGTGAAAGCAGGGAAAAACTGTTTTTT
CASESREKLFF
>.|TRBD1|TRBV19|TRBJ2-1
TGTGCCAGTACTCCGGGACAGGCCTCTTACAATGAGCAGTTCTTC
CASTPGQASYNEQFF
>.|TRBD2|TRBV4-1|TRBJ2-5
TGCGCCAGCAGCCAAGTGGGTAGCGGGGTCCAAGAGACCCAGTACTTC
CASSQVGSGVQETQYF
>.|TRBD1|TRBV5-4|TRBJ1-4
TGTGCCAGCAGCTTAACAGGGGGCCGAGAAAAACTGTTTTTT
CASSLTGGREKLFF
>.|.|TRBV18|TRBJ2-7
TGTGCCAGCTCACCGGGAGGAATCGGGGCCTACGAGCAGTACTTC
CASSPGGIGAYEQYF
>few|TRBD1|TRBV5-5|TRBJ2-3
TGTGCCAGCAGCCCCTGGACAGGGATTGGCCTCACAGATACGCAGTATTTT
CASSPWTGIGLTDTQYF
>.|TRBD2|TRBV11-3|TRBJ2-7
TGTGCCAGCAGCTTAGGTAGCGGGACCGCCTACGAGCAGTACTTC
CASSLGSGTAYEQYF
>.|.|TRBV19|TRBJ2-4
TGTGCCAGTAGTATTAGGGGGACTAAGGGGTCGGACATTCAGTACTTC
CASSIRGTKGSDIQYF
>.|TRBD2|TRBV23-1|TRBJ2-2
TGCGCCAGCAGTCAATGGGAGCGGGGGGGCGCGAACACCGGGGAGCTGTTTTTT
CASSQWERGGANTGELFF
>.|TRBD2|TRBV5-1|TRBJ2-5
TGCGCCAGCAGTTCTAGCGGGAGAGCACAAGAGACCCAGTACTTC
CASSSSGRAQETQYF
>.|.|TRBV12-3/TRBV12-4|TRBJ2-5
TGTGCCAGCAGTTACTCCTGGGAGACCCAGTACTTC
CASSYSWETQYF
>few|.|TRBV2|TRBJ1-6
TGTGCCAGCAGTCAAACGCGGAATTCACCCCTCCACTTT
CASSQTRNSPLHF
>few|TRBD1|TRBV18|TRBJ2-1
TGTGCCAGCTCATCGAGGACAGGGGGCTCGGATGAGCAGTTCTTC
CASSSRTGGSDEQFF
>.|.|TRBV19|TRBJ1-3
TGTGCCAGTAAGCTCCACTCTGGAAACACCATATATTTT
CASKLHSGNTIYF
>.|.|TRBV6-2/TRBV6-3|TRBJ1-5
TGTGCCAGCAGTCAAACTCCCGACTCCCTTCTGCATTTT
CASSQTPDSLLHF
>.|TRBD1|TRBV29-1|TRBJ1-5
TGCAGCGTTTCCTTGCAGGGGGCAAGTCAGCCCCAGCATTTT
CSVSLQGASQPQHF
>few|.|TRBV2|TRBJ1-1
TGTGCCAGCACCCGAACACAGGACAGGAACACTGAAGCTTTCTTT
CASTRTQDRNTEAFF
>once|TRBD1|TRBV7-9|TRBJ1-1
TGTGCCAGCAGCCTGACAGGGGGTACGGCTGAAGCTTTCTTT
CASSLTGGTAEAFF
>.|.|TRBV13|TRBJ1-5
TGTGCCAGCAGCTTAGGCGGTGGCAATCAGCCCCAGCATTTT
CASSLGGGNQPQHF
>.|TRBD1|TRBV29-1|TRBJ1-2
TGCAGCGTGGCTGGGACAGGCAACTATGGCTACACCTTC
CSVAGTGNYGYTF
>.|.|TRBV14|TRBJ2-3
TGTGCCAGCAGCCACCGGCGGGGGCCTGGCACAGATACGCAGTATTTT
CASSHRRGPGTDTQYF
>few|TRBD1|TRBV28|TRBJ1-5
TGTGCCAGCACCCTCACAGGGGGCCCGCCCCAGCATTTT
CASTLTGGPPQHF
>once|.|TRBV3-1/TRBV3-2|TRBJ2-3
TGTGCCAGCAGCCTCAGCGGGTCCAGGTTAACAGATACGCAGTATTTT
CASSLSGSRLTDTQYF
>.|TRBD1|TRBV6-5|TRBJ1-2
TGTGCCAGCAGTTACTCGGGGACAGCATTAAACTATGGCTACACCTTC
CASSYSGTALNYGYTF
>.|.|TRBV28|TRBJ1-1
TGTGCCAGCAGCACCGGCGCAGGGAACACTGAAGCTTTCTTT
CASSTGAGNTEAFF